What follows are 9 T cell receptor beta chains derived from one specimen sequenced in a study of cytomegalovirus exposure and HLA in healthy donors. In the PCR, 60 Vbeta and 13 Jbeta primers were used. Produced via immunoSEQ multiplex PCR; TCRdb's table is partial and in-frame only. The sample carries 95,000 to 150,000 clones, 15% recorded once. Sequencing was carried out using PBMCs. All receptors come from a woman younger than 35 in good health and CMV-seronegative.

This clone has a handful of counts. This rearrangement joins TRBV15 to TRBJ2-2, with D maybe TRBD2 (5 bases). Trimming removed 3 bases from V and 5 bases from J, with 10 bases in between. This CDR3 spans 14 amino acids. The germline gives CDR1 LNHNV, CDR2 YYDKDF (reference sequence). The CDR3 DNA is TGTGCCACCAGCAGGGGAGCATTAACCGGGGAGCTGTTTTTT. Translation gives CATSRGALTGELFF. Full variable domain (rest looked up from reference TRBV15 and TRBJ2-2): DAMVIQNPRYQVTQFGKPVTLSCSQTLNHNVMYWYQQKSSQAPKLLFHYYDKDFNNEADTPDNFQSRRPNTSFCFLDIRSPGLGDTAMYLCATSRGALTGELFFGEGSRLTVL.

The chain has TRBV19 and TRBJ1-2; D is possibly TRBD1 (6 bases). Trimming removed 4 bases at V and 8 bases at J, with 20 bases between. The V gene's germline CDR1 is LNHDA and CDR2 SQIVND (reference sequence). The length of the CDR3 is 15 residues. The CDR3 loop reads CASSTHRDFRPGYTF. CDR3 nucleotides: TGTGCCAGTAGTACCCACAGGGATTTTCGACCGGGCTACACCTTC.

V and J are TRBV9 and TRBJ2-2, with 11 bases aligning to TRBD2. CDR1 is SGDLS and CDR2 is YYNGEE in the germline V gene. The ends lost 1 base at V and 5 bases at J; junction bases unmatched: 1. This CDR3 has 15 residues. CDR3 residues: CASSVTSGRTGELFF. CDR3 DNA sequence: TGTGCCAGCAGCGTAACTAGCGGGAGAACCGGGGAGCTGTTTTTT.

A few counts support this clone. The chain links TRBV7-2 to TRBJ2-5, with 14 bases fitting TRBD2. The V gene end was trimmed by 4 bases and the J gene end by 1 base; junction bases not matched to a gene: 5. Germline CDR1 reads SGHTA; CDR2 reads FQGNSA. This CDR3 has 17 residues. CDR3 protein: CASSSRLAGGIQETQYF. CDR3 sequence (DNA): TGTGCCAGCAGCTCTAGACTAGCGGGGGGGATCCAAGAGACCCAGTACTTC.

CDR3 amino acids: CASSYSGGAGNTIYF. CDR3 nucleotide sequence: TGTGCCAGCAGTTACTCGGGAGGGGCTGGAAACACCATATATTTT. The chain recombines TRBV6-5 with TRBJ1-3, with D tentatively TRBD1 (5 bases). The CDR3 totals 15 residues. V lost 0 bases and J lost 2, with 8 bases in between. Germline CDR1 and CDR2: MNHEY and SVGAGI.

This chain's CDR3 is CASSEGRNTGELFF. The CDR3 DNA follows: TGTGCCAGCAGTGAAGGCAGAAACACCGGGGAGCTGTTTTTT. The chain is built from TRBV6-1 and TRBJ2-2; no definite D call. Trimming took 1 base from V and 2 from J, leaving 5 bases between them. The CDR3 is made up of 14 amino acids. Germline V gives CDR1 MNHNS, CDR2 SASEGT.

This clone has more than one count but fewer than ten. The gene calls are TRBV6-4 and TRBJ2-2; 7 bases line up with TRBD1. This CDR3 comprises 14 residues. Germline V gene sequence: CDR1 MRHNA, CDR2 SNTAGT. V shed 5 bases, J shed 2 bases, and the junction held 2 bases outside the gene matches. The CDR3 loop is CASSTGVNTGELFF. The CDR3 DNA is TGTGCCAGCAGTACAGGGGTAAACACCGGGGAGCTGTTTTTT.

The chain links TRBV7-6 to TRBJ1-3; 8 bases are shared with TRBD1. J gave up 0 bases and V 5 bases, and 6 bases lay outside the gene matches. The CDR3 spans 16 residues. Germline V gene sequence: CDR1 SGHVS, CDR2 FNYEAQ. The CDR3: CASSGRTGSSGNTIYF. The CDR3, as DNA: TGTGCCAGCAGCGGGAGGACAGGGAGCTCTGGAAACACCATATATTTT.

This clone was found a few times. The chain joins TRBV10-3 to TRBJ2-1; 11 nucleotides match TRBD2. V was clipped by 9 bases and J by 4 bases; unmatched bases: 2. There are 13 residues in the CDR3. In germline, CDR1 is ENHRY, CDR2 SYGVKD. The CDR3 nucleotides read TGTGCCATTGGGACTAGCGGATACAATGAGCAGTTCTTC. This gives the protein CAIGTSGYNEQFF.